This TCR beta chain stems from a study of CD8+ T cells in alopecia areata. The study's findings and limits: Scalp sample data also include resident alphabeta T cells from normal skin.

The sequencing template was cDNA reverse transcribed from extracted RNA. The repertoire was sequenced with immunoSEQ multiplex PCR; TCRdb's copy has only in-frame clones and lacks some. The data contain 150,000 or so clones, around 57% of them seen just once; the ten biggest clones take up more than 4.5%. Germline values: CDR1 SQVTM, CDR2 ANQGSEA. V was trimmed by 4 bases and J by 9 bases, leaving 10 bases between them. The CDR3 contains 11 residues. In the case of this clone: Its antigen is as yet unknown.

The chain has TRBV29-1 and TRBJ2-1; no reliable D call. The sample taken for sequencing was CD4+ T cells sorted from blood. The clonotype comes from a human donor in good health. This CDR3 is CSVAGLGEQFF. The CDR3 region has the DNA TGCAGCGTTGCAGGTCTGGGTGAGCAGTTCTTC.